Listed here are 16 T cell receptor beta chains from one sample, sequenced in a study of shared clonotypes between healthy human individuals (TCRdb year 2020). To prepare the library, the immunoSEQ multiplex PCR assay was applied. TCRdb provides this immuneACCESS table in a form limited to in-frame rearrangements. Some clones are lacking; in checked studies, under half of them reflect an unresolved V gene, and why the rest are absent is not known. Counted in this sample were 2.5 million or so clones; about 92% of them appeared once. Around 0.14% of the sample rests with the top ten. Sequencing used naive CD4+ T cells sorted from blood. Per the publication, the cell subset or site label means: CD45RA+ positively selected. The receptors originated from a man younger than 35 in good health.

Concerning this clone: A read error may produce the germline difference seen at one junction end. The DNA for the CDR3 is TGTGCCAGCAGTCGACAGGGATGGACAGATGCGCAGTATTTT. As protein: CASSRQGWTDAQYF. The chain couples TRBV28 to TRBJ2-3; TRBD1 matches at 7 bases. Germline V gene sequence: CDR1 MDHEN, CDR2 SYDVKM. The CDR3 is made up of 14 amino acids.

CDR3 protein: CASSLDGRLRREQYF. CDR3 coding DNA: TGTGCCAGCAGCTTGGACGGGCGACTCAGGCGCGAGCAGTACTTC. This rearrangement joins TRBV5-4 to TRBJ2-7; D remains ambiguous. Trimming pared 0 bases from V and 6 bases from J, leaving 16 bases between. CDR3 length: 15 amino acids. The V gene's germline CDR1 is SGHNT and CDR2 YYREEE (reference sequence).

The chain links TRBV7-9 to TRBJ2-1; 8 bases are a match to TRBD1. CDR3 length: 14 residues. With 6 bases clipped from V and 5 bases from J, the junction kept 6 bases outside the gene matches. Germline loops: CDR1 SEHNR, CDR2 FQNEAQ (reference sequence). The CDR3 loop reads CASRPDRGHNEQFF. The CDR3 DNA reads as TGTGCCAGCAGACCCGACAGGGGCCACAATGAGCAGTTCTTC.

The rearrangement joins TRBV29-1 to TRBJ1-2; 9 bases are a match to TRBD1. The V and J ends lost 3 bases and 0 bases, in that order; junction bases with no gene match: 8. The CDR3 spans 16 residues. CDR1 is SQVTM and CDR2 is ANQGSEA in the germline V gene. In DNA, the CDR3 is TGCAGCGTTGAGGACAGGGGTGAAGGGGCTAACTATGGCTACACCTTC. It specifies CSVEDRGEGANYGYTF.

This sequence joins TRBV5-1 and TRBJ2-1, with D unresolved. Per the germline V gene, CDR1 is SGHRS and CDR2 is YFSETQ. The germline V and J ends were trimmed by 0 bases and 2 bases, with 9 bases remaining between them. The CDR3 has 15 amino acids. CDR3 sequence reads: CASSLVKNPYNEQFF. The CDR3 nucleotides are TGCGCCAGCAGCTTGGTAAAAAACCCCTACAATGAGCAGTTCTTC.

This clone was seen a single time. The chain links TRBV18 to TRBJ2-7, with 9 bases matching TRBD1. CDR1 is KGHSH and CDR2 is LQKENI in the germline V gene. The CDR3 spans 16 residues. Losses at the gene ends were 2 bases for V and 6 bases for J; bases not matched to a gene: 11. The DNA for the CDR3 is TGTGCCAGCTCACCAACGGCCGGGACAGGGAATGGCGAGCAGTACTTC. This encodes CASSPTAGTGNGEQYF.

This clone was counted between two and nine times. The chain is built from TRBV30 and TRBJ1-5; D not resolved. Per germline, CDR1 GTSNPN and CDR2 SVGIG (reference sequence). V lost 0 bases, J lost 7 bases, and 10 bases lay in between. CDR3 length: 13 amino acids. Here the CDR3 reads CAWSVQATQPQHF. The CDR3 DNA reads as TGTGCCTGGAGTGTACAAGCCACCCAGCCCCAGCATTTT.

This chain connects TRBV27 to TRBJ1-5; D is unresolved. The length of the CDR3 is 16 residues. The germline V gene has CDR1 MNHEY and CDR2 SMNVEV (reference sequence). V was trimmed by 6 bases and J by 3 bases, leaving 18 bases between them. CDR3 protein: CASSPLGITDNQPQHF. The CDR3 nucleotides read TGTGCCAGCAGCCCCCTGGGGATAACAGACAATCAGCCCCAGCATTTT.

This clone was seen only once. The chain employs TRBV5-4 and TRBJ2-7, with 9 bases fitting TRBD1. The CDR3 is 14 amino acids. The trim removed 4 bases at V and 3 bases at J, leaving 5 bases unmatched. Per germline, CDR1 SGHNT and CDR2 YYREEE (reference sequence). The CDR3 nucleotides are TGTGCCAGCAGCACGGGACAGGGCAGCTACGAGCAGTACTTC. This codes for CASSTGQGSYEQYF.

About this clone: The sample holds other DNA sequences that translate to the same CDR3. The chain links TRBV5-4 to TRBJ2-1, with a possible D match to TRBD2 (6 bases). CDR3 length: 15 amino acids. The germline CDR1 and CDR2 sequences are SGHNT and YYREEE (reference sequence). V shed 0 bases and J shed 0 bases, with 7 bases lying between them. CDR3 loop: CASSLDGSSYNEQFF. The CDR3 DNA is TGTGCCAGCAGCTTGGACGGGAGCTCCTACAATGAGCAGTTCTTC.

The CDR3 coding sequence is TGCGCCAGCAGCTTGGACCTCTCGGGCAATCAGCCCCAGCATTTT. Protein product: CASSLDLSGNQPQHF. V is TRBV5-1 and J is TRBJ1-5, with D unclear. Germline V gene lookup returns CDR1 SGHRS and CDR2 YFSETQ. The length of the CDR3 is 15 residues. V lost 0 bases and J 2 bases, leaving 9 bases between the germline ends.

Comments on this clone: Different DNA sequences within this sample yield the same CDR3. The V and J genes are TRBV7-9 and TRBJ1-6; D uncertain. Trimming left V 0 bases short and J 6 bases short, with 0 bases between. The CDR3 totals 12 residues. Germline V lookup: CDR1 SEHNR, CDR2 FQNEAQ (reference sequence). CDR3 region: CASSLANSPLHF. The CDR3 nucleotides are TGTGCCAGCAGCTTAGCTAATTCACCCCTCCACTTT.

The chain uses TRBV27 and TRBJ1-5; 7 bases are a match to TRBD1. Germline CDR1 reads MNHEY; CDR2 reads SMNVEV (reference sequence). The J segment lost 7 bases and the V segment lost 5 bases, leaving 14 bases of the junction unmatched. The CDR3 loop spans 16 amino acids. CDR3 in amino acids: CASSQRATGSVQPQHF. The CDR3 nucleotides are TGTGCCAGCAGTCAACGAGCGACAGGGAGTGTCCAGCCCCAGCATTTT.

For this clone: Within the sample, other DNA sequences also encode this same CDR3. The chain couples TRBV7-2 to TRBJ1-2, with unresolved D. CDR1 and CDR2 from the germline V gene are SGHTA and FQGNSA. CDR3 length equals 12 residues. V lost 1 base to trimming and J lost 4 bases, with 4 bases between them. CDR3 sequence (DNA): TGTGCCAGCAGCTTAGGTAGCTATGGCTACACCTTC. It specifies CASSLGSYGYTF.

The table lists this clone with a few counts. The chain has TRBV10-3 and TRBJ1-5; no clear D. Germline V gives CDR1 ENHRY, CDR2 SYGVKD. The V gene lost 5 bases and the J gene lost 5 bases, with 10 bases spanning the gap. The length of the CDR3 is 13 residues. The CDR3 loop reads CAISPTDYQPQHF. DNA for the CDR3: TGTGCCATCAGTCCTACAGATTATCAGCCCCAGCATTTT.

The rearrangement links TRBV5-6 to TRBJ1-2; TRBD1 is a possible D gene (6 bases). The germline gives CDR1 SGHDT, CDR2 YYEEEE. V lost 0 bases to trimming and J lost 14 bases, with 23 bases between them. The length of the CDR3 is 15 residues. The CDR3 nucleotides read TGTGCCAGCAGCTTGGGACCGGGGGCAAAGGGGCCCTGGACCTTC. Translated: CASSLGPGAKGPWTF.